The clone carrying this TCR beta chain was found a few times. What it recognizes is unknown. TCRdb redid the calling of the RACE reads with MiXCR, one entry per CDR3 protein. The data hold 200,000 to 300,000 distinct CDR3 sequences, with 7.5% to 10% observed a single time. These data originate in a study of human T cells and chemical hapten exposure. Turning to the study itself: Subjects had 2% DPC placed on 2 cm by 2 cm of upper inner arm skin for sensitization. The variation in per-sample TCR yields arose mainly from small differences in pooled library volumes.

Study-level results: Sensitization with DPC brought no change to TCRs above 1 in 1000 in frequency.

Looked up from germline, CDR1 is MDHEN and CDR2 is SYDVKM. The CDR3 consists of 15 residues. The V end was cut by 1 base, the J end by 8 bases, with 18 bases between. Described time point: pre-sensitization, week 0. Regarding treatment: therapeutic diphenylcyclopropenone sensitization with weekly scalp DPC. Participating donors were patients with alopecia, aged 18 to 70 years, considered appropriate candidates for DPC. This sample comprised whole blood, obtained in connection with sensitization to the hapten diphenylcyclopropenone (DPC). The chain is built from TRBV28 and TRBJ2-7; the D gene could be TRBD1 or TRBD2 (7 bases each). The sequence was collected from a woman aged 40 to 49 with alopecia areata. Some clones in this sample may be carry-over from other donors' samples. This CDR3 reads CASSLSGGGPLQQYF. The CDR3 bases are TGTGCCAGCAGTTTATCAGGGGGAGGGCCCCTTCAGCAGTACTTC.